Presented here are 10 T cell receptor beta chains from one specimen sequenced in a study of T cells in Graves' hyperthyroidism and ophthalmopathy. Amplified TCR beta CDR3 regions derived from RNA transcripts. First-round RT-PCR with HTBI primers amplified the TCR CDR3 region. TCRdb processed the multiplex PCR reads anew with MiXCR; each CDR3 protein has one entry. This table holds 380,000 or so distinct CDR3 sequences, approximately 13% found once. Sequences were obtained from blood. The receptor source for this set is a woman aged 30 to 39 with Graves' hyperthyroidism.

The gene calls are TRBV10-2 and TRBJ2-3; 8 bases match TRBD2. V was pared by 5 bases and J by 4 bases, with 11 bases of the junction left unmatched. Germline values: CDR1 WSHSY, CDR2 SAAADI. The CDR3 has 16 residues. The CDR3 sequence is CASSLVAGLLPDTQYF. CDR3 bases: TGCGCCAGCAGTCTAGTAGCGGGACTCCTCCCAGATACGCAGTATTTT.

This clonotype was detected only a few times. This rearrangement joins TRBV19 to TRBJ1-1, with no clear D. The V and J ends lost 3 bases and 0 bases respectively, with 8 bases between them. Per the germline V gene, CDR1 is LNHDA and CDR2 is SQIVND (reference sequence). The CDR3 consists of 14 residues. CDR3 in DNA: TGTGCCAGTAGTATTGACGGCGTGAACACTGAAGCTTTCTTT. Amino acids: CASSIDGVNTEAFF. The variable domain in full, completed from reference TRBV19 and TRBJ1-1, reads DGGITQSPKYLFRKEGQNVTLSCEQNLNHDAMYWYRQDPGQGLRLIYYSQIVNDFQKGDIAEGYSVSREKKESFPLTVTSAQKNPTAFYLCASSIDGVNTEAFFGQGTRLTVV.

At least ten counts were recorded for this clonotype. CDR3 nucleotide sequence: TGTGCCAGCACTCCAAATGAGAGGGGGACTGAAGCTTTCTTT. This gives the protein CASTPNERGTEAFF. This chain uses TRBV2 with TRBJ1-1; weak D call: TRBD1 (6 bases). The CDR3 loop spans 14 amino acids. CDR1 is SNHLY, CDR2 FYNNEI, per germline. V was trimmed by 7 bases and J by 5 bases, leaving 17 bases between them.

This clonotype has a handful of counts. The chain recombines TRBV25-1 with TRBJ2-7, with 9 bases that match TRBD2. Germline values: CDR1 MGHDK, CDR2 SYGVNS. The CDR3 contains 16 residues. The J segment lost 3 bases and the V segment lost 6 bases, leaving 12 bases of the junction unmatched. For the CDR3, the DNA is TGTGCCAGCAGCGACCCGTCGGCGGGAGGGATCTACGAGCAGTACTTC. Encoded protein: CASSDPSAGGIYEQYF.

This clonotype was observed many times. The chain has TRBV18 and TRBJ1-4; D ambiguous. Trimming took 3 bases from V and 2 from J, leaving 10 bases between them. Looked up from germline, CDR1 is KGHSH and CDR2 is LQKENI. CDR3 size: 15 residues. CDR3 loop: CASSPTPSTNEKLFF. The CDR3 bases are TGTGCCAGCTCACCCACCCCATCGACTAATGAAAAACTGTTTTTT.

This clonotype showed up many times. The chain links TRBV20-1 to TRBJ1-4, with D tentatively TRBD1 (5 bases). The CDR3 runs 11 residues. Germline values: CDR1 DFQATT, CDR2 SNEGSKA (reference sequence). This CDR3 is CIGAVNEKLFF. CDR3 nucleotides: TGCATTGGGGCAGTGAATGAAAAACTGTTTTTT.

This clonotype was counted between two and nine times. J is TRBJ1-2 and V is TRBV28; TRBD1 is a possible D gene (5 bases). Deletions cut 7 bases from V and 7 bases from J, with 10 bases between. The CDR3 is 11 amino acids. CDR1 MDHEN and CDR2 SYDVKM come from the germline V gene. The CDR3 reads CASNLGGGYTF. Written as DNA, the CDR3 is TGTGCCAGCAACCTGGGGGGTGGCTACACCTTC.

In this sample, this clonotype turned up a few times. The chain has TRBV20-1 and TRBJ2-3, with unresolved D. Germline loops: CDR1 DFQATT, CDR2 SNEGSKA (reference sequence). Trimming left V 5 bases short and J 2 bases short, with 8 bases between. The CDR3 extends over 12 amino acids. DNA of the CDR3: TGCAGTGCTCTCACCAACACAGATACGCAGTATTTT. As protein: CSALTNTDTQYF.

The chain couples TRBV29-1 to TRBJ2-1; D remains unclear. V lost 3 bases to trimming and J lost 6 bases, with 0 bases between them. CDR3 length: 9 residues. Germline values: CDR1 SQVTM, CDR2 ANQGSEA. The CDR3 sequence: CSVDNEQFF. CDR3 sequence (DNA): TGCAGCGTTGACAATGAGCAGTTCTTC.

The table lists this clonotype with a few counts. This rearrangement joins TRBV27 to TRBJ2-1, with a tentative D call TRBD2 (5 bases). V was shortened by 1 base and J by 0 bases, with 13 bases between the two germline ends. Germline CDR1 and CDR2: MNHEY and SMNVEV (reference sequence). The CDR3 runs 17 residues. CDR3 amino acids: CASSLFVDTSSYNEQFF. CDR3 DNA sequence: TGTGCCAGCAGTTTATTTGTTGACACTAGCTCCTACAATGAGCAGTTCTTC.